These 14 T cell receptor beta chains were all obtained from the same sample, sequenced in a study of cytomegalovirus exposure and HLA in healthy donors. The PCR ran on 60 Vbeta and 13 Jbeta primers. Profiled with immunoSEQ multiplex PCR; TCRdb holds only in-frame clones, not every one. The sample includes 100,000 or so clones, about 70% seen only once; the top ten take just over 2%. The sequencing input was PBMCs. These receptors were collected from a human donor in good health.

This chain uses TRBV7-7 with TRBJ2-2; TRBD2 might be the D (6 bases). V shed 5 bases and J shed 4 bases, with 11 bases lying between them. From germline, CDR1 is SSHAT and CDR2 FNYEAQ (reference sequence). The CDR3 has 14 residues. CDR3 DNA sequence: TGTGCCAGCAGCCTAGGGCGGGGCACCGGGGAGCTGTTTTTT. Translation gives CASSLGRGTGELFF.

The CDR3 bases are TGTGCCAGCAGCGTAGCAACAGGGAGCTCCTACGAGCAGTACTTC. It codes for CASSVATGSSYEQYF. The chain joins TRBV9 to TRBJ2-7; D is perhaps TRBD1 (6 bases). The germline V and J ends were trimmed by 0 bases and 0 bases, with 10 bases remaining between them. The CDR3 is 15 amino acids. CDR1 and CDR2 from the germline V gene are SGDLS and YYNGEE.

This clone was counted a few times. The J gene is TRBJ2-1, the V gene TRBV11-2; 13 bases map to TRBD2. This CDR3 contains 19 residues. In germline, CDR1 is SGHAT, CDR2 FQNNGV. V trimming: 5 bases; J trimming: 0 bases; junction bases outside the gene matches: 10. Here the CDR3 reads CASSQWGLAGSSSYNEQFF. As DNA, the CDR3 is TGTGCCAGCAGCCAGTGGGGACTAGCGGGATCGAGCTCCTACAATGAGCAGTTCTTC.

The chain joins TRBV28 to TRBJ2-7; D remains ambiguous. CDR1 MDHEN and CDR2 SYDVKM come from the germline V gene. The CDR3 consists of 13 residues. The ends were cut back, 5 bases at V and 4 bases at J, with 12 bases in the middle. The CDR3 reads CASSPVSGYEQYF. The CDR3 DNA sequence: TGTGCCAGCAGTCCTGTCTCGGGTTACGAGCAGTACTTC.

The V call is TRBV7-8, the J call TRBJ2-5; D unclear. V lost 5 bases and J 3 bases, leaving 4 bases between the germline ends. Germline values: CDR1 SGHVS, CDR2 FQNEAQ. This CDR3 region has 11 residues. In DNA form, the CDR3 reads TGTGCCAGCAGCCTTAAAGAGACCCAGTACTTC. Protein product: CASSLKETQYF.

The V call is TRBV7-2, the J call TRBJ1-4; D unclear. The V gene lost 2 bases and the J gene lost 2 bases, with 6 bases spanning the gap. The CDR3 covers 14 residues. Germline CDR1 SGHTA, CDR2 FQGNSA. The CDR3 region is CASSLTATNEKLFF. The CDR3 DNA sequence: TGTGCCAGCAGCTTAACAGCTACTAATGAAAAACTGTTTTTT.

This chain links TRBV29-1 with TRBJ1-1; D may be TRBD1 (5 bases). The CDR3 spans 15 residues. V dropped 6 bases and J dropped 4 bases, with 21 bases sitting between them. The germline V gene encodes CDR1 SQVTM and CDR2 ANQGSEA. The CDR3 reads CSVGGDGRRSTEAFF. The DNA for the CDR3 is TGCAGCGTGGGGGGGGACGGAAGAAGAAGCACTGAAGCTTTCTTT.

The chain joins TRBV2 to TRBJ1-6; possible D gene TRBD1, 5 bases. V shed 5 bases and J shed 9 bases, with 17 bases lying between them. The length of the CDR3 is 15 residues. The V gene's germline CDR1 is SNHLY and CDR2 FYNNEI. The CDR3 DNA reads as TGTGCCAGCAGTCTTACGGACACCGGCGGTTCACCCCTCCACTTT. This encodes CASSLTDTGGSPLHF. Together with reference TRBV2 and TRBJ1-6, the CDR3 gives the full variable domain: EPEVTQTPSHQVTQMGQEVILRCVPISNHLYFYWYRQILGQKVEFLVSFYNNEISEKSEIFDDQFSVERPDGSNFTLKIRSTKLEDSAMYFCASSLTDTGGSPLHFGNGTRLTVT.

The V gene is TRBV5-1, the J gene TRBJ1-6, with D unresolved. The CDR3 contains 17 residues. Germline V gene lookup returns CDR1 SGHRS and CDR2 YFSETQ. The V gene lost 3 bases and the J gene lost 0 bases, with 13 bases spanning the gap. The CDR3 is CASSSGPGSSYNSPLHF. The DNA of the CDR3 is TGCGCCAGCAGCTCTGGACCGGGAAGCTCCTATAATTCACCCCTCCACTTT. Full variable domain (remainder filled in from reference TRBV5-1 and TRBJ1-6): KAGVTQTPRYLIKTRGQQVTLSCSPISGHRSVSWYQQTPGQGLQFLFEYFSETQRNKGNFPGRFSGRQFSNSRSEMNVSTLELGDSALYLCASSSGPGSSYNSPLHFGNGTRLTVT.

The rearrangement links TRBV2 to TRBJ2-2; 12 bases agree with TRBD1. The CDR3 has 16 residues. Germline values: CDR1 SNHLY, CDR2 FYNNEI. With 4 bases clipped from V and 4 bases from J, the junction kept 4 bases outside the gene matches. This CDR3 is CASSAGQGAITGELFF. The CDR3 DNA reads TGTGCCAGCAGTGCGGGACAGGGGGCGATCACCGGGGAGCTGTTTTTT.

The rearrangement uses TRBV6-5 and TRBJ2-1; TRBD2 is a possible D gene (5 bases). Trimming removed 4 bases at V and 0 bases at J, with 13 bases between. CDR3 length: 16 residues. Germline assignment: CDR1 MNHEY and CDR2 SVGAGI. The CDR3 here is CASSSPSRDSYNEQFF. CDR3 DNA sequence: TGTGCCAGCAGTTCTCCATCACGGGACTCCTACAATGAGCAGTTCTTC.

The chain uses TRBV7-2 and TRBJ2-3; D not resolved. The germline V gene encodes CDR1 SGHTA and CDR2 FQGNSA. The V end lost 5 bases, the J end lost 2 bases, and 5 bases lay between the germline ends. The CDR3 has 12 amino acids. CDR3: CASSPHTDTQYF. As DNA, the CDR3 is TGTGCCAGCAGCCCCCACACAGATACGCAGTATTTT.

The CDR3 nucleotides are TGTGCCAGCAGTACAACGGGACTAGCGGGGAAAGGCCCAGATACGCAGTATTTT. It is translated as CASSTTGLAGKGPDTQYF. V and J are TRBV25-1 and TRBJ2-3, with 13 bases aligning to TRBD2. CDR1 is MGHDK and CDR2 is SYGVNS in the germline V gene. The CDR3 runs 18 residues. The J segment lost 4 bases and the V segment lost 5 bases, leaving 12 bases of the junction unmatched.

In DNA form, the CDR3 reads TGTGCCAGCAGTCGGGGACAGGGTTTTAGCTACACCTTC. Translation: CASSRGQGFSYTF. This sequence joins TRBV28 and TRBJ1-2; 9 nucleotides match TRBD1. The V and J ends lost 5 bases and 9 bases, in that order; junction bases with no gene match: 7. This CDR3 is built from 13 residues. Germline-derived CDR1 and CDR2 are MDHEN and SYDVKM.